This T cell receptor (beta chain) appears in the sequencing data of a study of blood T cells in healthy people across ages. The use of a sample-barcoded 5' primer and a J-beta primer mix characterized a second PCR of about 7 to 12 cycles. TCRdb itself ran the 5' RACE reads through MiXCR, one entry per CDR3 protein. The data show around 850,000 distinct CDR3 sequences, 35% to 40% seen once. The CDR3 runs 10 residues. Unmatched junction bases numbered 7, after V lost 8 bases and J lost 11 bases. Germline V CDR1 and CDR2: GTSNPN, SVGIG (reference sequence). This clonotype was detected only once. The sample consisted of blood. This TCR came from a young man in good health. The chain joins TRBV30 to TRBJ1-1, with TRBD1 matching over 8 bases. The CDR3 loop is CATDREHAFF. In nucleotides, the CDR3 is TGTGCCACGGACAGGGAACACGCTTTCTTT.